Detailed here is one T cell receptor (beta chain). This record belongs to a study of cytomegalovirus exposure and HLA in healthy donors. Amplification used 60 Vbeta primers and 13 Jbeta primers. Assay used: immunoSEQ multiplex PCR; TCRdb lists only in-frame clones, some missing. In the table there are over 150,000 clones, about 76% of which are singletons. The CDR3 extends over 15 amino acids. V was shortened by 2 bases and J by 5 bases, with 14 bases between the two germline ends. CDR1 and CDR2 from the germline V gene are MNHNY and SVGAGI (reference sequence). Sequenced sample: PBMCs. This TCR was recovered from a woman between 35 and 50 years old in good health and CMV-seropositive. J is TRBJ2-3 and V is TRBV6-6, with a tentative D call TRBD2 (6 bases). The CDR3 nucleotides read TGTGCCAGCAGTTACGGGCTAGCGTACGGAGATACGCAGTATTTT. This sequence encodes CASSYGLAYGDTQYF.